These T cell receptor beta chains were read from a single sample in a study of cytomegalovirus exposure and HLA in healthy donors. Some clones are missing from TCRdb's copy, which holds only in-frame ones; the method was immunoSEQ multiplex PCR. The profile shows roughly 120,000 clones, around 73% of them singletons. The sample taken for sequencing was PBMCs. These receptors were taken from a man aged 35 to 55 in good health and CMV-seronegative. The CDR3 runs from the conserved cysteine through the conserved F or W. D genes are given only for firm matches. For some rows the clone size is stated as once, few or many, or as a class when expanded; others skip it.

TGTGCCAGCAGTTACGCGGGGGACTCCTACAATGAGCAGTTCTTC CASSYAGDSYNEQFF TRBJ2-1 NA TRBD2 TRBV7-2
TGCGCCAGCAGCTCGGGACAGCCGAACACTGAAGCTTTCTTT CASSSGQPNTEAFF TRBJ1-1 few TRBD1 TRBV5-1
TGTGCCAGCTACGAATCCGGGGGGAACACTGAAGCTTTCTTT CASYESGGNTEAFF TRBJ1-1 NA NA TRBV11-3
TGCGCCAGCAGCGCAGGCCCGGGACAGGGCTACGAGCAGTACTTC CASSAGPGQGYEQYF TRBJ2-7 NA TRBD1 TRBV5-1
TGTGCCAGCAGTGTCCCAATTGAAGCACAGGGAGTAGCCTACGAGCAGTACTTC CASSVPIEAQGVAYEQYF TRBJ2-7 NA NA TRBV2
TGTGCCAGCAGTCCCGGGGTCCAAGAGACCCAGTACTTC CASSPGVQETQYF TRBJ2-5 NA NA TRBV6-6
TGTGCCAGCAGTGATTTATCACTAGCGGGCCGCATTAACTACGAGCAGTACTTC CASSDLSLAGRINYEQYF TRBJ2-7 NA TRBD2 TRBV2
TGTGCCAGCAGCCTCTATCGGGCGGGGGGCCGCACAGATACGCAGTATTTT CASSLYRAGGRTDTQYF TRBJ2-3 few TRBD2 TRBV2
TGTGCCAGCAGTCCGATGGCGGAAAATCAGCCCCAGCATTTT CASSPMAENQPQHF TRBJ1-5 NA NA TRBV27
TGTGCCAGCAGCTTGGAGACAGGGGGCGTCGGCTACACCTTC CASSLETGGVGYTF TRBJ1-2 NA TRBD1 TRBV11-2
TGCGCCAGCAGCCCGCGGACTAGCGGGGGTGAGGGTTACAATGAGCAGTTCTTC CASSPRTSGGEGYNEQFF TRBJ2-1 NA TRBD2 TRBV4-1
TGTGCCAGCAGCCAAGAGGGGAGGGGATTCTTT CASSQEGRGFF TRBJ1-1 NA NA TRBV4-2
TGTGCCAGCAGCGTGGATGGGGACAGAGGTCAGCCCCAGCATTTT CASSVDGDRGQPQHF TRBJ1-5 NA TRBD1 TRBV9
TGCAGCGTTGAGTCGAGGCAGGGGTTAACGGGGACTGAAGCTTTCTTT CSVESRQGLTGTEAFF TRBJ1-1 NA NA TRBV29-1
TGTGCCAGCAGCTCCGGGACCTACGAGCAGTACTTC CASSSGTYEQYF TRBJ2-7 NA NA TRBV7-8
TGTGCCAGCGGGACTACCAGCTCCTATAATTCACCCCTCCACTTT CASGTTSSYNSPLHF TRBJ1-6 NA NA TRBV7-2
TGTGCCAGCAGCTTGGCCTCGGGCTACGAGCAGTACTTC CASSLASGYEQYF TRBJ2-7 once NA TRBV5-5
TGCGCCAGCAGCTCCCCCGTCCAGCAGGGGGTCGAGCAGTACTTC CASSSPVQQGVEQYF TRBJ2-7 NA TRBD1 TRBV5-1
TGCGCCAGCAGCTTAGGAGGGGGCAATCAGCCCCAGCATTTT CASSLGGGNQPQHF TRBJ1-5 NA NA TRBV5-1
TGTGCCAGCAGCTACAGCAACACTGAAGCTTTCTTT CASSYSNTEAFF TRBJ1-1 NA NA TRBV7-9
TGCGCCAGCAGCCTATCGAACACCGGGGAGCTGTTTTTT CASSLSNTGELFF TRBJ2-2 NA NA TRBV4-3
TGTGCCAGCTCCCTACTAGTTTGGGAGACCCAGTACTTC CASSLLVWETQYF TRBJ2-5 NA NA TRBV18
TGTGCCAGCAGTTTAGGTGGACAGGGAAGAGGCTACGAGCAGTACTTC CASSLGGQGRGYEQYF TRBJ2-7 once TRBD1 TRBV28
TGTGCCAGCAGTCCGGGACAGGGGTTCCAAGAGACCCAGTACTTC CASSPGQGFQETQYF TRBJ2-5 NA TRBD1 TRBV25-1
TGTGCCAGCAGTTACGATGCGGCTACGTATGGCTACACCTTC CASSYDAATYGYTF TRBJ1-2 NA NA TRBV6-5
TGTGCCAGCAGTTTACCCCGGGAGACGCCGGGGCAGCCCCAGCATTTT CASSLPRETPGQPQHF TRBJ1-5 NA NA TRBV28
TGTGCCAGCAAGGGACAGGGAGGCAATCAGCCCCAGCATTTT CASKGQGGNQPQHF TRBJ1-5 NA TRBD1 TRBV27
TGTGCCAGCAGTTCCCCAGGGTTGGGTCCCACCGGGGAGCTGTTTTTT CASSSPGLGPTGELFF TRBJ2-2 NA NA TRBV27
TGTGCCAGAGCAAGGATCGCGGGGGAGACCCAGTACTTC CARARIAGETQYF TRBJ2-5 NA NA TRBV14
TGCAGCGTTTCTACAGGGAGAGGGACTGAAGCTTTCTTT CSVSTGRGTEAFF TRBJ1-1 NA NA TRBV29-1
TGTGCCAGCAGCCCCGATCTGACAGGGCTAGGGACCCAGTACTTC CASSPDLTGLGTQYF TRBJ2-5 NA TRBD1 TRBV7-9
TGTGCCAGCAGTGGAGGGTGGGGACAGCCCCAGCATTTT CASSGGWGQPQHF TRBJ1-5 NA NA TRBV6-4
TGTGCCAGCAGCTTGGGGCCGGAGGGTAATAAGGGCTACACCTTC CASSLGPEGNKGYTF TRBJ1-2 NA NA TRBV5-4
TGTGCCAGCAGCTCCCGGCGGGAGAGCACAGATACGCAGTATTTT CASSSRRESTDTQYF TRBJ2-3 few TRBD2 TRBV7-9